A selection of T cell receptor beta chains follows, all from one sample in a study of cytotoxic CD8 clonotypes in ibrutinib-treated CLL. The repertoire was sequenced with immunoSEQ multiplex PCR; TCRdb's copy has only in-frame clones and lacks some. The sample shows around 160,000 clones, more than 70% of them seen only once. The sample in question was PBMCs, obtained at disease progression, from a patient treated with ibrutinib. These receptors all stem from a human donor with chronic lymphocytic leukemia. Each CDR3 is given with its conserved first and last residue. The D gene is left open where the match is weak. Only part of the rows carry a size: once, few, many, or a class if the clone is expanded.

v_call	d_call	j_call	clone_size	cdr3_nt	cdr3_aa
TRBV30	TRBD2	TRBJ2-3	once	TGTGCCTGGAGTCCCGGACTAGCGGACACAGATACGCAGTATTTT	CAWSPGLADTDTQYF
TRBV12-5	NA	TRBJ2-5	NA	TGTGCTAGTGGTTTGGGGTCAGGGGAAGAGACCCAGTACTTC	CASGLGSGEETQYF
TRBV5-1	TRBD1	TRBJ2-6	NA	TGCGCCAGCAGCTGGGACAGGATAGGCTCTGGGGCCAACGTCCTGACTTTC	CASSWDRIGSGANVLTF
TRBV6-5	TRBD1	TRBJ2-5	NA	TGTGCCAGTCGACAGGGATTTGAGACCCAGTACTTC	CASRQGFETQYF
TRBV28	NA	TRBJ1-1	NA	TGTGCCAGCGGGGAGAACACTGAAGCTTTCTTT	CASGENTEAFF
TRBV7-3	NA	TRBJ2-1	once	TGTGCCAGCAGCCCCAGAGGCACGCTCGTCTTC	CASSPRGTLVF
TRBV25-1	NA	TRBJ2-5	NA	TGTGCCAGCAGTGAGAGGGATTACAAAGAGACCCAGTACTTC	CASSERDYKETQYF
TRBV6-1	NA	TRBJ1-3	NA	TGTGCCAGCAGTCCTCAGGGGATGTCTGGAAACACCATATATTTT	CASSPQGMSGNTIYF
TRBV5-3	TRBD1	TRBJ1-2	few	TGTGCCAGACTTTCCTGCCGCCCCGCCTTAAGACAGGGAGGCTACACCTTC	CARLSCRPALRQGGYTF
TRBV5-5	NA	TRBJ2-6	few	TGTGCCAGCAGCTTGGTGGACCCGGTGGTTGGGGCCAACGTCCTGACTTTC	CASSLVDPVVGANVLTF
TRBV2	TRBD2	TRBJ2-2	NA	TGTGCCAGCAGTGAACTAGCGGGGTTCACCGGGGAGCTGTTTTTT	CASSELAGFTGELFF
TRBV4-1	TRBD2	TRBJ2-2	once	TGCGCCAGCAGCCAAGAAAGACTAGCGGCCACCGGGGAGCTGTTTTTT	CASSQERLAATGELFF
TRBV27	NA	TRBJ2-4	NA	TGTGCCAGCAGTCCCGTTATGCCAGTGGTGGACATTCAGTACTTC	CASSPVMPVVDIQYF
TRBV5-6	NA	TRBJ2-2	NA	TGTGCCAGCCGACTTCTGGGGGTCAAGACCGGGGAGCTGTTTTTT	CASRLLGVKTGELFF
TRBV19	NA	TRBJ1-1	NA	TGTGCCAGTAGCCCGGGGAGAACCCCGAACACTGAAGCTTTCTTT	CASSPGRTPNTEAFF
TRBV18	TRBD2	TRBJ2-1	NA	TGTGCCAGCTCACCACGAACGCCTAGCGGGACGTTGGGAAATGAGCAGTTCTTC	CASSPRTPSGTLGNEQFF
TRBV28	NA	TRBJ1-2	NA	TGTGCCAGCAGAAAAACCCCCTCAGGGGTCAATGGCTACACCTTC	CASRKTPSGVNGYTF
TRBV9	NA	TRBJ2-7	NA	TGTGCCAGCAGCGTAGTGGCCGGACCCTCCTACGAGCAGTACTTC	CASSVVAGPSYEQYF
TRBV18	TRBD1	TRBJ2-5	NA	TGTGCCAGCTCAACAAACAGGGGGCAAGAGACCCAGTACTTC	CASSTNRGQETQYF
TRBV2	NA	TRBJ2-1	NA	TGTGCCAGCAGTTCCGGGTTCTCCGCTGTGGAGCAGTTCTTC	CASSSGFSAVEQFF
TRBV6-5	NA	TRBJ1-5	NA	TGTGCCAGCAGTTGGGGGGCCGGCAATCAGCCCCAGCATTTT	CASSWGAGNQPQHF
TRBV4-1	TRBD2	TRBJ2-1	once	TGCGCCAGCAGCCGCCATGTGGGGACTAGCGGGGGTAATGAGCAGTTCTTC	CASSRHVGTSGGNEQFF
TRBV7-2	TRBD1	TRBJ2-5	NA	TGTGCCAGCAGCGGACAGGTTGGGGTAGAGACCCAGTACTTC	CASSGQVGVETQYF
TRBV5-4	NA	TRBJ1-1	NA	TGTGCCAGCAGCCGAGCGGGGCGAAACGCTGAAGCTTTCTTT	CASSRAGRNAEAFF
TRBV19	TRBD1	TRBJ1-2	few	TGTGCCAGCTCAGGGGGGGACTATGGCTACACCTTC	CASSGGDYGYTF
TRBV5-1	TRBD1	TRBJ1-3	NA	TGCGCCAGCAGCCTGACAGGGCCATCATCTGGAAACACCATATATTTT	CASSLTGPSSGNTIYF
TRBV14	NA	TRBJ2-7	NA	TGTGCCAGCAGCCCGGAATCCTACGAGCAGTACTTC	CASSPESYEQYF
TRBV25-1	TRBD2	TRBJ2-1	NA	TGTGCCAGCAGTGAAAGGTGGGAGGGGAACAATGAGCAGTTCTTC	CASSERWEGNNEQFF
TRBV11-2	NA	TRBJ2-3	NA	TGTGCCAGCAGCTTTTTTGGGGGAGCTATTACAGATACGCAGTATTTT	CASSFFGGAITDTQYF
TRBV11-2	TRBD1	TRBJ1-2	NA	TGTGCCAGCAGCTTATCACACAGGGGGATTTATGGCTACACCTTC	CASSLSHRGIYGYTF
TRBV9	NA	TRBJ1-2	NA	TGTGCCAGCAGCGTAGGAGGGCGGGTCCCGGAGGAGTACACCTTC	CASSVGGRVPEEYTF
TRBV9	TRBD2	TRBJ2-1	NA	TGTGCCAGCAGCGCCCGGGACTACGGGTACAATGAGCAGTTCTTC	CASSARDYGYNEQFF
TRBV7-2	NA	TRBJ2-3	once	TGTGCCAGCAGATACGGGGGGCAGACAGATACGCAGTATTTT	CASRYGGQTDTQYF
TRBV27	TRBD2	TRBJ2-1	NA	TGTGCCAGCAGTATGACTAGCGGGTCTTACAATGAGCAGTTCTTC	CASSMTSGSYNEQFF
TRBV7-3	NA	TRBJ2-3	NA	TGTGCCAGCAGCTCCCACACCCGCACAGATACGCAGTATTTT	CASSSHTRTDTQYF
TRBV28	TRBD1	TRBJ2-7	NA	TGTGCCAGCAGTCACACCGGGACAGGTCTGGAGGAGCAGTACTTC	CASSHTGTGLEEQYF
TRBV11-1	NA	TRBJ2-1	once	TGTGCCAGCAGCGTACGGACAGCCTACAATGAGCAGTTCTTC	CASSVRTAYNEQFF
TRBV30	TRBD2	TRBJ2-1	NA	TGTGCCTGGAGTGCTAGCGGACTCTACAATGAGCAGTTCTTC	CAWSASGLYNEQFF
TRBV7-8	NA	TRBJ1-2	NA	TGTGCCAGCAGCTTAGCGCTCCGGGGGAATGGCTACACCTTC	CASSLALRGNGYTF
TRBV28	NA	TRBJ1-1	NA	TGTGCCAGCAGTCCCCACAGGGCTCAACGGACTGAAGCTTTCTTT	CASSPHRAQRTEAFF